The entry below gives a single T cell receptor (beta chain) sequence along with its context. This clone's antigen is unknown. No base quality information exists; no much larger clone differs at one position. TCR repertoires of sorted CD4+ and CD8+ blood T cells from severe aplastic anemia patients and healthy subjects were deep-sequenced in the study. Ficoll-Paque density gradient centrifugation was used to isolate peripheral blood mononuclear cells. CD4+ and CD8+ T cells were sorted by FACS or magnetic beads before DNA extraction. Genomic DNA was used as template for profiling of TCR beta VDJ combinations and CDR3 sequences. TCR repertoire sequencing was run on an Illumina HiSeq 2000. Per the authors' processing: Repertoire assessment relied on Simpson's diversity index, CDR3 size and DJ length profiles, and TRBV/TRBJ rearrangement plots. The most abundant DNA sequence in the deep sequencing data was taken as the immunodominant clone. CDR3 amino acid sequences were screened for sharing across subjects and were compared with published repertoires and the VDJdb database. TCRdb cleaned the public reads at Q25 with fastp, built clones with MiXCR and kept in-frame beta chains. Every CDR3 protein is listed once, alongside the most common genes and DNA of its rows. The V and J calls here are based on TCRdb, not the publication. The sample includes some 290,000 distinct CDR3 sequences, with roughly half observed a single time. The ten largest clones represent less than 9.5% of the sample.

The CDR3, from cysteine to phenylalanine, totals 16 residues. Only the CDR3 region is kept as DNA, spanning 48 bases read in frame from base 1. From V the trimming removes 4 bases and from J it removes 6 bases, while the gene matches leave 7 bases of the junction unaccounted for. CDR1 and CDR2 were assigned from the germline V gene (reference sequence) as LGHDT and YNNKEL. This sample was taken from a study of CD8+CD57+ T cells in acquired aplastic anemia (dated by TCRdb to 2016 to 2018). For the study in its entirety: A mean of roughly 3.2 ug of DNA, ranging from 0.2 to 27.4 ug, was extracted from sorted CD4+ and CD8+ cells.

General findings and caveats noted by the study authors: CD8+ Simpson's diversity did not differ significantly between patients and healthy controls (P=0.060). Although twenty-nine CD8+ CDR3 sequences were shared by patients and controls, these sequences appeared highly expressed in patients and within the immunodominant clones of patients.

Input material: sorted CD4+, CD8+, or CD8+CD57+ T cells (not recorded which) from PBMCs. This chain joins TRBV3-1 to TRBJ2-7; TRBD2 lines up with 15 middle nucleotides. The receptor was isolated from a human donor with severe aplastic anemia or a healthy control (not recorded which). CDR3 region: CASSPGVGLAGGEQYF. The sequence in DNA is TGTGCCAGCAGCCCTGGCGTGGGACTAGCGGGAGGCGAGCAGTACTTC.